This T cell receptor beta chain is from a study of T cells in Graves' hyperthyroidism and ophthalmopathy. The V end was cut by 4 bases, the J end by 4 bases, with 10 bases between. The CDR3 is 12 residues long. Germline V gene sequence: CDR1 GTSNPN, CDR2 SVGIG (reference sequence). Amplification of TCR beta CDR3 regions used RNA as the template. The HTBI primer set was used in a first-round RT-PCR of the TCR CDR3. TCRdb called the multiplex PCR reads again in MiXCR, with one record for every CDR3 protein. The sample holds about 640,000 distinct CDR3 sequences, about 45% seen once. The sequenced sample was peripheral blood or thyroid tissue (not recorded which). The rearrangement joins TRBV30 to TRBJ1-1; TRBD1 might be the D (6 bases). The TCR was taken from an adult man with Graves' disease, either hyperthyroidism or ophthalmopathy (not recorded which). The CDR3 DNA sequence: TGTGCCTGGACGCGGACAGCCACTGAAGCTTTCTTT. Encoded protein: CAWTRTATEAFF.